The entry that follows covers one T cell receptor (beta chain) sequence. No antigen is known for it. This record comes from a study of OX40 agonist ivuxolimab in advanced cancers. Study as a whole: Every 2 weeks, patients received ivuxolimab intravenously, dosed at 0.01 to 10 mg/kg.

General study findings and limits: At 0.1 to 3.0 mg/kg, CD4+ and CD8+ blood T cells expanded clonally by week 6. Mean expanded clone counts were higher in CD8+ than CD4+ T cells.

Measured with immunoSEQ multiplex PCR; TCRdb has only the in-frame clones, and not every one. The sample lists 50,000 or so clones; over 80% were seen once. The germline V gene encodes CDR1 SNHLY and CDR2 FYNNEI. The CDR3 length is 16 residues. V gave up 5 bases and J gave up 3 bases, with 16 bases separating them. The starting material was CD4+ or CD8+ T cells sorted from blood, obtained in a trial of the OX40 agonist ivuxolimab. The rearrangement uses TRBV2 and TRBJ2-2, with D maybe TRBD2 (6 bases). This clonotype originated in an adult with an advanced solid tumor such as melanoma, head and neck, liver or kidney cancer. In nucleotides, the CDR3 is TGTGCCAGCAGTCTAGCCGGGACTTTATACACCGGGGAGCTGTTTTTT. Its protein is CASSLAGTLYTGELFF.